The text below deals with one TCR beta chain. Antigen specificity is unknown. CDR3 length: 12 amino acids. Trimming shortened V by 7 bases and J by 0 bases, and 10 bases separated the two germline ends. Germline CDR1 reads SQVTM; CDR2 reads ANQGSEA. Using immunoSEQ multiplex PCR, the repertoire was profiled, and TCRdb retains in-frame clones only, with some absent. Altogether nearly 2 million clones are present, 85% to 95% being singletons, with the ten largest covering 0.95% to 1.5%. This entry comes from a study of shared clonotypes between healthy human individuals. General study points: There were few donors, and this limited the genetic and exposure-history diversity represented. The sharing of 5% to 6.5% of naive CD4 clonotypes was seen across a handful of donors.

CD45RO-negative CD8 cells positively selected for CCR7 made up the naive population, which excluded terminally differentiated effector memory CD45RA+ cells. The origin of this receptor is a man younger than 30 in good health. This chain connects TRBV29-1 to TRBJ2-7, with D unresolved. The sequenced material came from naive CD8+ T cells sorted from blood. DNA of the CDR3: TGCAGCGCTCAACAAGGCTCCTACGAGCAGTACTTC. Translating it yields CSAQQGSYEQYF.